This TCR beta chain was retrieved from a study of shared clonotypes between healthy human individuals. The input for sorted-subset replicate PCRs was 150 to 200 ng DNA, some 30,000 T cell genomes. Method: immunoSEQ multiplex PCR; TCRdb's copy keeps in-frame clones and lacks some. In the table there are roughly 2.5 million clones, approximately 90% of which are singletons. The CDR3 has 16 amino acids. Trimming removed 7 bases from V and 0 bases from J, with 15 bases in between. Germline V lookup: CDR1 SGHTA, CDR2 FQGNSA. The sequence derives from a man aged 18 to 29 in good health. The sample was naive CD4+ T cells sorted from blood. The subset was: CD45RA+ positively selected. The V call is TRBV7-2, the J call TRBJ2-2, with TRBD2 as a possible D gene (6 bases). The CDR3 DNA follows: TGTGCCAGCAAGATCGCTAGCGAAACGAACACCGGGGAGCTGTTTTTT. Its protein is CASKIASETNTGELFF.